This T cell receptor beta chain stems from a study of cytomegalovirus exposure and HLA in healthy donors. Turning to the study itself: An analysis done earlier identified fewer than 140 million unique TCR beta sequences from about 179 million T cells.

This clone has only a few counts. Vbeta (60) and Jbeta (13) primers were used in the PCR. TCRdb's table, derived via immunoSEQ multiplex PCR, lists solely in-frame clones and lacks some. The sample comprises about 140,000 clones, roughly 80% of which are singletons, and roughly 8.2% rests with the top ten. Per germline, CDR1 SGHRS and CDR2 YFSETQ. The CDR3 covers 14 residues. V was shortened by 2 bases and J by 4 bases, with 13 bases between the two germline ends. The receptor's source is a woman between 45 and 65 years old in good health and CMV-seropositive. The chain is built from TRBV5-1 and TRBJ2-7; tentative D call: TRBD2 (7 bases). The sequencing input was PBMCs. CDR3 in amino acids: CASSFRGAFYEQYF. The CDR3, as DNA: TGCGCCAGCAGCTTTCGGGGGGCTTTTTACGAGCAGTACTTC.